Shown below are 28 T cell receptor beta chains from a single sample sequenced in a study of T-cell reconstitution after alpha-beta-depleted transplantation in children (dated by TCRdb to about 2016). The method was PCR. Sequencing was carried out with an Illumina HiSeq 2500. To normalize quantification of the TCRbeta repertoire, the TCR libraries were built with molecular barcoding that relied on unique molecular identifiers. TCRdb handled the public reads itself, with Q25 trimming in fastp and clone calling in MiXCR, and kept productive beta chains. CDR3 protein sequences are deduplicated, and each keeps its most common genes and DNA. This sample has about a million distinct CDR3 sequences in its table, and roughly 31% of those were observed once. Of the sample, roughly 31% falls within the top ten clones. The sample's treatment or condition, from its label and the paper: allogeneic hematopoietic cell transplantation with graft depleted of TCRalphabeta T cells and CD19 B cells.

Sequencing was performed on PBMCs, mostly from graft donor cells, taken 360 days after TCRalphabeta/CD19-depleted stem cell transplant. The receptors shown here come from a boy in the first two years of life who had a stem cell transplant for SCID, so the T cells may come from the graft donor.

This clonotype has a handful of counts. This chain links TRBV7-2 with TRBJ1-6; D gene uncertain. Trimming removed 0 bases from V and 7 bases from J, with 7 bases in between. Germline-derived CDR1 and CDR2 are SGHTA and FQGNSA. CDR3 length: 14 amino acids. In nucleotides, the CDR3 is TGTGCCAGCAGCTTAGCAGTGCCCAATTCACCCCTCCACTTT. This codes for CASSLAVPNSPLHF.

This chain uses TRBV6-5 with TRBJ2-1; TRBD1 or TRBD2 may be the D gene (5 bases each). Trimming took 2 bases from V and 7 from J, leaving 15 bases between them. The CDR3 consists of 15 residues. Germline V CDR1 and CDR2: MNHEY, SVGAGI. The CDR3 DNA reads TGTGCCAGCAGTTACGAGGAAAGGGGACGGAATGAGCAGTTCTTC. Residues: CASSYEERGRNEQFF.

The chain has TRBV4-3 and TRBJ2-1; TRBD1 matches 11 bases. After removal of 0 bases from V and 6 bases from J, the junction contained 7 bases not matched to a gene. Per germline, CDR1 LGHNA and CDR2 YSLEER. This CDR3 spans 17 amino acids. CDR3 residues: CASSQEPGTGGLNEQFF. In DNA form, the CDR3 reads TGCGCCAGCAGCCAAGAACCCGGGACAGGGGGTCTCAATGAGCAGTTCTTC.

This clonotype was detected many times. The chain couples TRBV5-1 to TRBJ2-3; no clear D. The germline V gene has CDR1 SGHRS and CDR2 YFSETQ. Trimming took 0 bases from V and 1 from J, leaving 9 bases between them. This CDR3 spans 15 amino acids. CDR3 amino acids: CASSLEPWGTDTQYF. CDR3 DNA sequence: TGCGCCAGCAGCTTGGAACCGTGGGGCACAGATACGCAGTATTTT.

In its sample, this clonotype was seen once. V gene TRBV4-2 combines with J gene TRBJ2-7, with 10 bases fitting TRBD2. The CDR3 runs to 15 residues. V shed 1 base, J shed 2 bases, and the junction held 2 bases outside the gene matches. CDR1 is LGHNA and CDR2 is YNFKEQ in the germline V gene. The CDR3 coding sequence is TGTGCCAGCAGCCAAGGGACTAGCGGACCCTACGAGCAGTACTTC. It yields the protein CASSQGTSGPYEQYF.

The chain has TRBV12-3 or TRBV12-4 and TRBJ1-5, with 8 bases matching TRBD1. The CDR3 length is 16 residues. The V and J ends lost 6 bases and 2 bases, in that order; junction bases with no gene match: 9. The CDR3 DNA follows: TGTGCCAGCAGCTCAGAGGACAGGGTTGGCAATCAGCCCCAGCATTTT. It specifies CASSSEDRVGNQPQHF.

The chain carries TRBV27 and TRBJ2-5, with TRBD1 matching 9 bases. Germline V CDR1 and CDR2: MNHEY, SMNVEV (reference sequence). The CDR3 has 13 residues. V gave up 8 bases and J gave up 4 bases; unmatched junction bases: 5. CDR3 amino acids: CASGTGRSETQYF. The CDR3 DNA sequence: TGTGCCAGCGGGACAGGGCGTTCAGAGACCCAGTACTTC.

The chain couples TRBV5-5 to TRBJ1-1; no reliable D call. Germline CDR1 is SGHKS and CDR2 is YYEKEE (reference sequence). This CDR3 region has 13 residues. Trimming removed 0 bases at V and 7 bases at J, with 10 bases between. The CDR3 DNA is TGTGCCAGCAGCTTGGTTGGCGCCGGTGAAGCTTTCTTT. Its translation: CASSLVGAGEAFF.

The V gene is TRBV19, the J gene TRBJ2-7; D is perhaps TRBD2 (7 bases). The CDR3 consists of 15 residues. Deletions cut 5 bases from V and 4 bases from J, with 18 bases between. The germline V gene has CDR1 LNHDA and CDR2 SQIVND (reference sequence). This chain's CDR3 is CASSPVSGGRYEQYF. In DNA form, the CDR3 reads TGTGCCAGTAGTCCCGTATCGGGGGGCAGATACGAGCAGTACTTC.

The chain employs TRBV20-1 and TRBJ2-7; D perhaps matches TRBD1 (7 bases). CDR3 length: 16 residues. V lost 4 bases and J 2 bases, leaving 21 bases between the germline ends. The germline gives CDR1 DFQATT, CDR2 SNEGSKA (reference sequence). CDR3 loop: CSAMGGGGAGPYEQYF. CDR3 in DNA: TGCAGTGCTATGGGAGGAGGGGGCGCCGGGCCCTACGAGCAGTACTTC.

Only a few counts were recorded for this clonotype. The gene calls are TRBV20-1 and TRBJ1-1; 10 nucleotides align to TRBD1. J was trimmed by 6 bases and V by 3 bases; bases with no gene match: 7. Germline V gene data show CDR1 as DFQATT and CDR2 as SNEGSKA (reference sequence). This CDR3 comprises 14 residues. In nucleotides, the CDR3 is TGCAGTGCTAGGGGACAGGGGTCCCTCGCTGAAGCTTTCTTT. It translates to CSARGQGSLAEAFF.

The chain uses TRBV2 and TRBJ2-7; TRBD1 might be the D (6 bases). V gave up 0 bases and J gave up 5 bases, with 11 bases separating them. The CDR3 covers 14 residues. CDR1 is SNHLY, CDR2 FYNNEI, per germline. This CDR3 reads CASSEAQGRDEQYF. The CDR3 DNA reads as TGTGCCAGCAGTGAAGCACAGGGCAGGGACGAGCAGTACTTC.

The chain carries TRBV7-2 and TRBJ2-7; TRBD1 matches 8 bases. V lost 5 bases to trimming and J lost 3 bases; unmatched junction nucleotides: 9. CDR1 is SGHTA, CDR2 FQGNSA, per germline. The CDR3 is 15 residues long. The DNA for the CDR3 is TGTGCCAGCAGCCTCATGGGACAGGTTCTCTACGAGCAGTACTTC. Translation: CASSLMGQVLYEQYF.

This clonotype came up a few times. The rearrangement links TRBV28 to TRBJ2-3; 9 bases match TRBD2. The germline V gene encodes CDR1 MDHEN and CDR2 SYDVKM. This CDR3 spans 17 amino acids. V was clipped by 2 bases and J by 3 bases; unmatched bases: 9. This CDR3 is CASSLGLSGGLTDTQYF. The CDR3 DNA sequence: TGTGCCAGCAGTTTAGGCCTTAGCGGGGGACTGACAGATACGCAGTATTTT. Variable domain in full (rest from reference TRBV28 and TRBJ2-3): DVKVTQSSRYLVKRTGEKVFLECVQDMDHENMFWYRQDPGLGLRLIYFSYDVKMKEKGDIPEGYSVSREKKERFSLILESASTNQTSMYLCASSLGLSGGLTDTQYFGPGTRLTVL.

This chain's CDR3 is CASRFTGTSFYNEQFF. In DNA form, the CDR3 reads TGTGCCAGCAGATTCACCGGGACTAGCTTTTACAATGAGCAGTTCTTC. This sequence joins TRBV27 and TRBJ2-1, with 9 bases fitting TRBD2. V gave up 6 bases and J gave up 4 bases; unmatched junction bases: 10. Germline V gives CDR1 MNHEY, CDR2 SMNVEV (reference sequence). The CDR3 has 16 residues.

V gene TRBV11-2 combines with J gene TRBJ2-2; TRBD1 agrees at 9 bases. CDR1 SGHAT and CDR2 FQNNGV come from the germline V gene. The CDR3 has 16 amino acids. V lost 8 bases and J lost 3; bases outside the gene matches: 10. CDR3 nucleotides: TGTGCCAGCCGGACAGGGGAGAATTTCGACACCGGGGAGCTGTTTTTT. It is translated as CASRTGENFDTGELFF.

This clonotype was recorded many times. The J gene is TRBJ2-5, the V gene TRBV9; tentatively, D is TRBD1 or TRBD2 (5 bases each). The germline V gene has CDR1 SGDLS and CDR2 YYNGEE. The CDR3 is 17 residues long. The germline V and J ends were trimmed by 0 bases and 5 bases, with 20 bases remaining between them. CDR3 in DNA: TGTGCCAGCAGCGTAGGAGGATTGGCGACCTGGGGGGAGACCCAGTACTTC. This encodes CASSVGGLATWGETQYF.

V gene TRBV5-6 combines with J gene TRBJ2-7; maybe TRBD2 (6 bases). This CDR3 comprises 17 residues. Germline CDR1 SGHDT, CDR2 YYEEEE. Trimming removed 1 base at V and 5 bases at J, with 22 bases between. This CDR3 reads CASSLTIWRGARDEQYF. CDR3 nucleotides: TGTGCCAGCAGCTTGACAATATGGCGGGGCGCCCGGGACGAGCAGTACTTC.

This clonotype was recorded a few times. The chain uses TRBV6-1 and TRBJ1-2; weak D call: TRBD1 (5 bases). Per germline, CDR1 MNHNS and CDR2 SASEGT. V was clipped by 5 bases and J by 8 bases, with 21 bases between them. The CDR3 is 15 residues long. CDR3 sequence (DNA): TGTGCCAGCAGTAAAAGTGGGGCCAGGGAACACGGCTACACCTTC. Residues: CASSKSGAREHGYTF.

This rearrangement joins TRBV12-3 or TRBV12-4 to TRBJ2-6; D unclear. Deletions cut 1 base from V and 1 base from J, with 11 bases between. The CDR3 runs to 17 residues. The CDR3, as DNA: TGTGCCAGCAGTTTAGTACCTGCCGGTTCTGGGGCCAACGTCCTGACTTTC. Translating gives CASSLVPAGSGANVLTF.

The V gene is TRBV4-2, the J gene TRBJ2-5, with D possibly called TRBD1 or TRBD2 (5 bases each). The V end was cut by 4 bases, the J end by 1 base, with 13 bases between. The CDR3 is 15 amino acids. Germline-derived CDR1 and CDR2 are LGHNA and YNFKEQ. The CDR3 protein is CASSREGPSQETQYF. The CDR3 DNA follows: TGTGCCAGCAGCCGTGAGGGACCAAGCCAAGAGACCCAGTACTTC.

In this sample, this clonotype turned up many times. The V call is TRBV12-3 or TRBV12-4, the J call TRBJ2-5, with a tentative D call TRBD2 (5 bases). Trimming took 6 bases from V and 5 from J, leaving 22 bases between them. The CDR3 has 16 residues. In nucleotides, the CDR3 is TGTGCCAGCAGCCCAGGACTCCTTCCTCGTATGGAGACCCAGTACTTC. Residues: CASSPGLLPRMETQYF.

V usage is TRBV20-1 and J usage is TRBJ2-7; TRBD2 aligns across 10 bases. From germline, CDR1 is DFQATT and CDR2 SNEGSKA (reference sequence). Trimming cost V 0 bases and J 2 bases; bases outside gene matches: 4. The CDR3 runs to 15 residues. The CDR3 nucleotides are TGCAGTGCTAGAGATGTCCTAGCGGGAGCCTACGAGCAGTACTTC. Amino acid sequence: CSARDVLAGAYEQYF.

The chain is built from TRBV20-1 and TRBJ1-2; maybe TRBD1 (6 bases). The CDR3 has 14 residues. V was shortened by 6 bases and J by 8 bases, with 22 bases between the two germline ends. Germline V CDR1 and CDR2: DFQATT, SNEGSKA (reference sequence). For the CDR3, the DNA is TGCAGTGCCCGAGCCGGGACACCCAAGGGGGGCTACACCTTC. Translating gives CSARAGTPKGGYTF.

This rearrangement joins TRBV15 to TRBJ1-5, with D unresolved. The CDR3 is 18 residues long. The V end lost 0 bases, the J end lost 0 bases, and 15 bases lay between the germline ends. Germline V gene lookup returns CDR1 LNHNV and CDR2 YYDKDF (reference sequence). The CDR3 DNA sequence: TGTGCCACCAGCAGAGATCCATGGGCCGAGGATAGCAATCAGCCCCAGCATTTT. It codes for CATSRDPWAEDSNQPQHF.

This clonotype showed up just a few times. The chain employs TRBV10-3 and TRBJ1-6; maybe TRBD1 (6 bases). CDR3 length: 16 amino acids. Germline CDR1 is ENHRY and CDR2 is SYGVKD. Trimming left V 11 bases short and J 6 bases short, with 23 bases between. For the CDR3, the DNA is TGTGCCTCCCTGGATCAGGGGACTGGGCTTAATTCACCCCTCCACTTT. As protein: CASLDQGTGLNSPLHF.

CDR3: CSARSQSKPTEAFF. The CDR3 DNA reads TGCAGTGCTAGAAGTCAGTCCAAACCCACTGAAGCTTTCTTT. V usage is TRBV20-1 and J usage is TRBJ1-1; D ambiguous. V lost 2 bases to trimming and J lost 4 bases, with 14 bases between them. This CDR3 is 14 amino acids long. Germline V gene lookup returns CDR1 DFQATT and CDR2 SNEGSKA (reference sequence).

This clonotype came up a few times. The rearrangement uses TRBV9 and TRBJ2-2; D ambiguous. Germline lookup yields CDR1 SGDLS and CDR2 YYNGEE. This CDR3 region has 16 residues. V was shortened by 0 bases and J by 0 bases, with 9 bases between the two germline ends. The CDR3 sequence is CASSVERTPNTGELFF. The DNA for the CDR3 is TGTGCCAGCAGCGTAGAGAGGACGCCGAACACCGGGGAGCTGTTTTTT.